This T cell receptor beta chain was observed in a study of CD8+CD57+ T cells in acquired aplastic anemia. Across the study: Mean DNA quantity obtained from sorted CD4+ and CD8+ cells was 3 to 3.5 ug.

Notes on this clonotype: The antigen remains undetermined.

The CDR3 consists of 14 residues. Germline-derived CDR1 and CDR2 are MNHEY and SVGEGT. V lost 2 bases and J 6 bases, leaving 14 bases between the germline ends. All sequencing subjects had displayed CD8+CD57+ cell expansion on flow cytometry. Notes on the study in general: Over 25 CD8+ CDR3 sequences occurred in both the patients and the controls.

It was genomic DNA that served as the template for profiling TCR beta VDJ and CDR3. TCRdb independently ran MiXCR on the reads; one entry per CDR3 protein. The data contain 300,000 or so distinct CDR3 sequences, around three fifths of them singletons. Sequenced sample: sorted CD4+, CD8+, or CD8+CD57+ T cells (not recorded which) from PBMCs. The receptor was isolated from a human donor with aplastic anemia. V and J are TRBV6-2 or TRBV6-3 and TRBJ2-7; no clear D. CDR3 coding DNA: TGTGCCAGCAGTTACGTGGGCCAGTGGCGCGAGCAGTACTTC. Translating it yields CASSYVGQWREQYF.